The entry below describes one TCR beta chain. This clonotype was seen at least ten times. What this receptor recognizes is not known. A junction boundary mismatches the germline segment, possibly from a read error. Reading from cysteine to phenylalanine, the CDR3 counts 11 amino acids. Just CDR3 DNA is preserved here, 33 bases in frame from base 1. CDR1 and CDR2 are read off the germline V gene as SNHLY and FYNNEI. In the paper's terms, the time point label means: day 60 (about 2 months) after transplantation. The treatment or condition label here, explained by the study, means: allogeneic hematopoietic cell transplantation with graft depleted of TCRalphabeta T cells and CD19 B cells. Transplant recipients were children who received TCRalphabeta/CD19-depleted allogeneic hematopoietic cell grafts. The data belong to a study of T-cell reconstitution after alpha-beta-depleted transplantation in children (dated by TCRdb to about 2016). Context from the whole study: T-cell immune reconstitution after TCRalphabeta/CD19-depleted allogeneic hematopoietic cell transplantation in children was quantitatively tracked in the study by means of TCR repertoire profiling.

On the study overall, not on this receptor specifically: In some patients, the high TCRbeta diversity seen at day 60 was put down to recipient T cells and intrathymic progenitors that had survived conditioning. Hyperexpanded clone frequencies declined over subsequent months; after one year, T-cell counts and TCRbeta diversity were mostly attributed to newly produced T cells. About two months after transplant, the apparently early recovery of alphabetaT-cell counts reportedly depended on just several hundred clones that had expanded rapidly and came from non-depleted graft cells.

Library creation used PCR. Sequencing was carried out with an Illumina HiSeq 2500. TCR libraries were prepared with molecular barcoding, using unique molecular identifiers to normalize TCRbeta repertoire quantification. TCRdb handled the public reads itself, with Q25 trimming in fastp and clone calling in MiXCR, and kept productive beta chains. Each record represents a unique CDR3 protein, reported with the most common genes and DNA among its rows. The table for this sample lists around 100,000 distinct CDR3 sequences; 4.5% to 7.5% of them were counted only once. The biggest ten clones account for roughly 5.5% of the sample.

The sequenced sample was PBMCs, mostly from graft donor cells, obtained 60 days after TCRalphabeta/CD19-depleted stem cell transplant. The rearranged segments are TRBV2 and TRBJ2-7; the D gene is possibly TRBD2, with 5 bases matching. This clonotype originated in a female patient between 2 and 15 years old who had a stem cell transplant for Fanconi anemia, so the T cells may come from the graft donor. The CDR3 in this case is CASSEPASPFF. The DNA sequence is TGTGCCAGCAGTGAACCGGCTAGCCCCTTCTTC.